This T cell receptor beta chain was recorded in a study of cytomegalovirus exposure and HLA in healthy donors. General observations from the study: Information on immune exposure was restricted to one variable (CMV serostatus). For most TCR sequences rarity was the rule, although some public TCRs occurred in many donors.

PCR was performed using 60 Vbeta and 13 Jbeta primers. Original methodology: In a later analysis, about 11 million of some 80 million unique beta chains occurred in at least two donors. The repertoire was sequenced with immunoSEQ multiplex PCR; TCRdb's copy has only in-frame clones and lacks some. The V and J calls and clone size were taken over from that table, and D and trimming were inferred from the DNA. The sample lists some 190,000 clones, about 81% occurring once. The CDR3 is made up of 15 amino acids. Germline CDR1 is SQVTM and CDR2 is ANQGSEA. V was pared by 6 bases and J by 3 bases, with 8 bases of the junction left unmatched. Note on this clone: Its antigen is as yet unknown.

The specimen sequenced was PBMCs. This receptor was obtained from a man younger than 35 in good health and CMV-seronegative. The J gene is TRBJ2-1, the V gene TRBV29-1, with TRBD1 matching over 10 bases. CDR3 nucleotide sequence: TGCAGCGTCGAACGCCGGGACAGGGGCTACAATGAGCAGTTCTTC. It translates to CSVERRDRGYNEQFF.